This TCR beta chain was captured by sequencing in a study of response to subunit inactivated influenza vaccine. Findings of the study overall: T cells newly recruited by each seasonal influenza vaccination are few, the authors suggested.

This clonotype was found a few times. Its specificity is not known. In TCRdb, the RT-PCR reads were re-called with MiXCR into one record per CDR3 protein. The data show some 800,000 distinct CDR3 sequences, 20% to 25% seen once. From germline, CDR1 is SGHDT and CDR2 YYEEEE. V lost 5 bases to trimming and J lost 2 bases; unmatched junction nucleotides: 8. The CDR3 runs to 15 residues. Specimen: PBMCs from blood, collected around 5 days after vaccination. The TCR was taken from a man in his fifties or sixties who received an inactivated influenza vaccine. The chain carries TRBV5-6 and TRBJ2-7; TRBD2 aligns across 9 bases. CDR3 sequence: CASRGLAGPTYEQYF. CDR3 nucleotide sequence: TGTGCCAGCAGGGGTCTAGCGGGGCCCACCTACGAGCAGTACTTC.